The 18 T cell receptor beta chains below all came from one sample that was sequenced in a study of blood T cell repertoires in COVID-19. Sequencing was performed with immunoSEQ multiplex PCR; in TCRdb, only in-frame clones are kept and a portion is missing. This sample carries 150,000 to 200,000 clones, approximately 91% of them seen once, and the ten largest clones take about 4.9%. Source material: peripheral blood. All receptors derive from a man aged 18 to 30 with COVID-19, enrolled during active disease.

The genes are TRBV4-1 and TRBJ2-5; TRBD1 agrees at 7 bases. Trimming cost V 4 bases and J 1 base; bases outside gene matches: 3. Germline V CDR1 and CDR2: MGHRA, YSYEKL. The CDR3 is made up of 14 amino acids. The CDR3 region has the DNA TGCGCCAGCAGCCCGGGGACAGTCCAAGAGACCCAGTACTTC. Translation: CASSPGTVQETQYF.

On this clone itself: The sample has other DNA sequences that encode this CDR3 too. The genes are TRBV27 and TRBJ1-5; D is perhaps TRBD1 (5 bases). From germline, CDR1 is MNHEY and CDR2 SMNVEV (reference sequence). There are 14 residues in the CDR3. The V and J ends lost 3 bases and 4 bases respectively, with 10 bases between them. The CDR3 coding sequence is TGTGCCAGCAGTTTGGGGCAGGGTAATCAGCCCCAGCATTTT. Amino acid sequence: CASSLGQGNQPQHF.

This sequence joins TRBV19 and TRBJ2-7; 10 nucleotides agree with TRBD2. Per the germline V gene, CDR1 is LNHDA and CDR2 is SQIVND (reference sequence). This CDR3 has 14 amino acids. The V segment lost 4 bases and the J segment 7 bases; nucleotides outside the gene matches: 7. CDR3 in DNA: TGTGCCAGTAGTACCATTCTAGCGGGAGCGGAGCAGTACTTC. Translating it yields CASSTILAGAEQYF.

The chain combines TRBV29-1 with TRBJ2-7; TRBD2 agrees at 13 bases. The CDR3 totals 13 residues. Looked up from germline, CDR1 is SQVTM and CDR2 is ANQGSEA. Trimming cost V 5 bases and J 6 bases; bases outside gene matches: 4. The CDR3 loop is CSVLRTSGSEQYF. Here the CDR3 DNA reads TGCAGCGTTCTCCGGACTAGCGGGAGCGAGCAGTACTTC.

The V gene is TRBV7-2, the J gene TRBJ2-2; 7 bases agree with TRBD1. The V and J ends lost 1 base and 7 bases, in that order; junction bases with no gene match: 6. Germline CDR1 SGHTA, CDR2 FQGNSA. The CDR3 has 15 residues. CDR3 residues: CASSLGIGGNGELFF. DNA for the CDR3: TGTGCCAGCAGCTTAGGCATAGGGGGCAACGGGGAGCTGTTTTTT. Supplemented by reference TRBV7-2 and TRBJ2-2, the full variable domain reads GAGVSQSPSNKVTEKGKDVELRCDPISGHTALYWYRQSLGQGLEFLIYFQGNSAPDKSGLPSDRFSAERTGGSVSTLTIQRTQQEDSAVYLCASSLGIGGNGELFFGEGSRLTVL.

The CDR3 DNA reads TGCGCCAGCAGCCAAGCAAAGCAGGGGTTAGGAGAGCAGTACTTC. The encoded protein is CASSQAKQGLGEQYF. The genes are TRBV4-1 and TRBJ2-7, with D possibly matching TRBD1 (6 bases). V lost 1 base and J 7 bases, leaving 17 bases between the germline ends. CDR3 length: 15 amino acids. Germline V gene lookup returns CDR1 MGHRA and CDR2 YSYEKL.

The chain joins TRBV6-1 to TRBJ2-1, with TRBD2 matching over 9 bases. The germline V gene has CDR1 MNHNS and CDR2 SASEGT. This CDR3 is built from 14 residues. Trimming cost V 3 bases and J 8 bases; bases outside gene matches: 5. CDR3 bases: TGTGCCAGCAGTGAGATGACTAGCGGTGATGAGCAGTTCTTC. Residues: CASSEMTSGDEQFF.

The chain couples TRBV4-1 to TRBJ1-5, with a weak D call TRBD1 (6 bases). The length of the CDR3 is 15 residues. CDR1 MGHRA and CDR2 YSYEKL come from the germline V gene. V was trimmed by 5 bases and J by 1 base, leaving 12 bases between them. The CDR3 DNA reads TGCGCCAGCAGCTACCGGGACAAGAGCAATCAGCCCCAGCATTTT. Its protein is CASSYRDKSNQPQHF.

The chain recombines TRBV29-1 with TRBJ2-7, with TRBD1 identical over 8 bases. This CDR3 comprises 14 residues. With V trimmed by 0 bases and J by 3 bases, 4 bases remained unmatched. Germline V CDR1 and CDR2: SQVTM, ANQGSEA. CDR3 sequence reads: CSVEEFGQGYEQYF. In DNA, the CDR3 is TGCAGCGTTGAAGAATTCGGACAGGGCTACGAGCAGTACTTC.

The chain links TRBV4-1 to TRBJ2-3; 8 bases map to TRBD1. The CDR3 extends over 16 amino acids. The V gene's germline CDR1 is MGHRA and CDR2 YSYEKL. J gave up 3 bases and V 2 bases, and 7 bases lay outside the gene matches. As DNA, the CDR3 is TGCGCCAGCAGCCAACTTGGGACAGGTGATACAGATACGCAGTATTTT. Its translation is CASSQLGTGDTDTQYF.

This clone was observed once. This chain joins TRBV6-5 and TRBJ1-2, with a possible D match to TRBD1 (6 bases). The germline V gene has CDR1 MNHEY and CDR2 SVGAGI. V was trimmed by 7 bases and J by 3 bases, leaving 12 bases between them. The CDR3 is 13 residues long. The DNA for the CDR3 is TGTGCCAGCACCAGGGGAAACTACTATGGCTACACCTTC. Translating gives CASTRGNYYGYTF.

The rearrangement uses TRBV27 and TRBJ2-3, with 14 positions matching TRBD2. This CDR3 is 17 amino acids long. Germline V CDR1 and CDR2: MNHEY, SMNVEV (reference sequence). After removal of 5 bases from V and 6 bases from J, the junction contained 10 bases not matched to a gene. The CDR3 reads CASSPEGLAGAWDTQYF. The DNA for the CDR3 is TGTGCCAGCAGTCCCGAGGGACTAGCGGGAGCGTGGGATACGCAGTATTTT.

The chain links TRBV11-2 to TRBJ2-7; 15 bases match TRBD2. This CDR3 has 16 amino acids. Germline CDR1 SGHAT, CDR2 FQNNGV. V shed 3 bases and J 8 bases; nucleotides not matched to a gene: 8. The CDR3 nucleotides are TGTGCCAGCAGCTTCCCTTGGACTAGCGGGAGGGACAAGCAGTACTTC. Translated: CASSFPWTSGRDKQYF. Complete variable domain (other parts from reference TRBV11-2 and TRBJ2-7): EAGVAQSPRYKIIEKRQSVAFWCNPISGHATLYWYQQILGQGPKLLIQFQNNGVVDDSQLPKDRFSAERLKGVDSTLKIQPAKLEDSAVYLCASSFPWTSGRDKQYFGPGTRLTVT.

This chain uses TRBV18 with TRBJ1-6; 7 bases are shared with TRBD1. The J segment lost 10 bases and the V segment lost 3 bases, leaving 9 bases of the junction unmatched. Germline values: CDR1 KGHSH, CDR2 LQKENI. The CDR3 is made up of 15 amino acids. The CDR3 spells CASSPFGQDGSPLHF. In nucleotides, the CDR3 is TGTGCCAGCTCACCCTTTGGACAGGATGGCTCACCCCTCCACTTT.

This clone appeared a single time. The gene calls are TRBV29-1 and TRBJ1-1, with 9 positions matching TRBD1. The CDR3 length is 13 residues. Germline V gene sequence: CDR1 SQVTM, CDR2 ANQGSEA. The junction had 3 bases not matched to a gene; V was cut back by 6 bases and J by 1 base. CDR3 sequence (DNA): TGCAGCGTACAGACAGGGGGGAACACTGAAGCTTTCTTT. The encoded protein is CSVQTGGNTEAFF.

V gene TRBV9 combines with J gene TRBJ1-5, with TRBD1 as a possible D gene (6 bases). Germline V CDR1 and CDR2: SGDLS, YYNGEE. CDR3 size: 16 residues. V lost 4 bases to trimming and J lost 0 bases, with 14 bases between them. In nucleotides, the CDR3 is TGTGCCAGCAGCCGGGGGGGCAGGAATAGCAATCAGCCCCAGCATTTT. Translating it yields CASSRGGRNSNQPQHF.

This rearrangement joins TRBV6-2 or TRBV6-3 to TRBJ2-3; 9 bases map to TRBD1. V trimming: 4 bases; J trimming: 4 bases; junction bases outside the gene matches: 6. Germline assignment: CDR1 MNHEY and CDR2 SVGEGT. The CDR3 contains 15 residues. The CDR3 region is CASSSAGQGADTQYF. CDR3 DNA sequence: TGTGCCAGCAGTTCGGCGGGACAGGGCGCAGATACGCAGTATTTT.

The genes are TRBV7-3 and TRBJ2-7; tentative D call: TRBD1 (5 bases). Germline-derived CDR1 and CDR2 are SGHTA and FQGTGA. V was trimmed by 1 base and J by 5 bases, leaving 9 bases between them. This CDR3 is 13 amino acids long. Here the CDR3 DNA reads TGTGCCAGCAGCTTAAGGGGCCAGGACGAGCAGTACTTC. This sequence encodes CASSLRGQDEQYF.